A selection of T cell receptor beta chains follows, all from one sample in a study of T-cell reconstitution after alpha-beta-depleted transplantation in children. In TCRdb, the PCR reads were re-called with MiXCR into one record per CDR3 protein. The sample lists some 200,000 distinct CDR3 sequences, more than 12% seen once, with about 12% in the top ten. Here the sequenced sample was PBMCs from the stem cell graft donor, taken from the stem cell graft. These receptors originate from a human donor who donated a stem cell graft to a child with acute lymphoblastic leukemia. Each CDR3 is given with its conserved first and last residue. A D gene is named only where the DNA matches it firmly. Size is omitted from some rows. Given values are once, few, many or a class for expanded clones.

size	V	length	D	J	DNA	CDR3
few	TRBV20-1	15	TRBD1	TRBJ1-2	TGCAGTGCTAGATCTTGGACAGGGGGGATTGGAGGCTACACCTTC	CSARSWTGGIGGYTF
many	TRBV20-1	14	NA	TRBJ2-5	TGCAGTGCTAGTTGGGCTAGCGAACAAGAGACCCAGTACTTC	CSASWASEQETQYF
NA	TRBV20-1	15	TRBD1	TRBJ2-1	TGCAGTGCTGACCCGGGACAGGGTTACTACAATGAGCAGTTCTTC	CSADPGQGYYNEQFF
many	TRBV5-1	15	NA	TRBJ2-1	TGCGCCAGCAGCTTGGTCTCACAGGAGAACAATGAGCAGTTCTTC	CASSLVSQENNEQFF
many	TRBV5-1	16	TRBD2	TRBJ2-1	TGCGCCAGCAGCCCAATCCCAGCGGGAATCTACAATGAGCAGTTCTTC	CASSPIPAGIYNEQFF
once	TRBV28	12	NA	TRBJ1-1	TGTGCCAGCAGTTCCGATAGCACTGAAGCTTTCTTT	CASSSDSTEAFF
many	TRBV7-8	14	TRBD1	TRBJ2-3	TGTGCCAGCTACGGGACAGGGGGCACAGATACGCAGTATTTT	CASYGTGGTDTQYF
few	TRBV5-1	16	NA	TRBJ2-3	TGCGCCAGCAGCATCACGGACGGGATGTGGTCAGATACGCAGTATTTT	CASSITDGMWSDTQYF
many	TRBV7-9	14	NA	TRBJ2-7	TGTGCCAGCAGCTTAGCCGACAGTTCCTACGAGCAGTACTTC	CASSLADSSYEQYF
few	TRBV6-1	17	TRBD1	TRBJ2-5	TGTGCCAGCACCCTACGGGTGGACAGGACCGACTGGGAGACCCAGTACTTC	CASTLRVDRTDWETQYF
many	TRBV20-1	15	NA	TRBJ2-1	TGCAGTGCTAGAGATGCCACGAGCTCCTACAATGAGCAGTTCTTC	CSARDATSSYNEQFF
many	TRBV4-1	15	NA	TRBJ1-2	TGCGCCAGCAGCCTGCAGGATTCCCTAGGCTATGGCTACACCTTC	CASSLQDSLGYGYTF
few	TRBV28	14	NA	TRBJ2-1	TGTGCCAGCAGTCCCCCAGGGTCCCCCAATGAGCAGTTCTTC	CASSPPGSPNEQFF
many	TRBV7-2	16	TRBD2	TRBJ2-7	TGTGCCAGCAGCCAACTAGCGGGAGGGCCCCTTTACGGGCAGTACTTC	CASSQLAGGPLYGQYF